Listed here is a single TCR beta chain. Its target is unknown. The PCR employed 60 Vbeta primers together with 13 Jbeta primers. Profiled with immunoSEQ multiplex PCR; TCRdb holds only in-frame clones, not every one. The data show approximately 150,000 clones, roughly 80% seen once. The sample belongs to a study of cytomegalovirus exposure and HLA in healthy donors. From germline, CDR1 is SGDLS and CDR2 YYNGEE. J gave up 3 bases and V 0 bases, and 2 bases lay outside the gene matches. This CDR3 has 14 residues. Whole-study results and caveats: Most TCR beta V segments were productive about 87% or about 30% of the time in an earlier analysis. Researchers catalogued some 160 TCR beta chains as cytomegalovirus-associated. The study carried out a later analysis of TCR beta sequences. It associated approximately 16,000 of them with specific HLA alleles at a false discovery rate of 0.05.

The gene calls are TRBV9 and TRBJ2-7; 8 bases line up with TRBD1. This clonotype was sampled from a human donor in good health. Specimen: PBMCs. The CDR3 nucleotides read TGTGCCAGCAGCGTAGATACAGGGGGCTACGAGCAGTACTTC. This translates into CASSVDTGGYEQYF.